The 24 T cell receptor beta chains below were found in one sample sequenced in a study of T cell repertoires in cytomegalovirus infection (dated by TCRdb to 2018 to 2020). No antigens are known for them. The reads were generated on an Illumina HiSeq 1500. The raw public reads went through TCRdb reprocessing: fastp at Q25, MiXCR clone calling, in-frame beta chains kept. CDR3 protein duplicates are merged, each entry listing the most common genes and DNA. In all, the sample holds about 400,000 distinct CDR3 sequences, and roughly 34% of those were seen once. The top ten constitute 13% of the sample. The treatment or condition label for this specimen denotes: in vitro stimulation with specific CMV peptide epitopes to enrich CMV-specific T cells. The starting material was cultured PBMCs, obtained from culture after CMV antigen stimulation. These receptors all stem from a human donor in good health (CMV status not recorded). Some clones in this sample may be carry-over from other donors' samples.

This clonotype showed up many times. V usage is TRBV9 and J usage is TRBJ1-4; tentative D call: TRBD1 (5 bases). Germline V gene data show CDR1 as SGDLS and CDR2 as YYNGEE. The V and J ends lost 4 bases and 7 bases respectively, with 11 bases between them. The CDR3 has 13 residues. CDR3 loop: CASSSGTSEKLFF. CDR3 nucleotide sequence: TGTGCCAGCAGCTCCGGGACGTCTGAAAAACTGTTTTTT. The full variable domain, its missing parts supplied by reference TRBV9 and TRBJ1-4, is DSGVTQTPKHLITATGQRVTLRCSPRSGDLSVYWYQQSLDQGLQFLIQYYNGEERAKGNILERFSAQQFPDLHSELNLSSLELGDSALYFCASSSGTSEKLFFGSGTQLSVL.

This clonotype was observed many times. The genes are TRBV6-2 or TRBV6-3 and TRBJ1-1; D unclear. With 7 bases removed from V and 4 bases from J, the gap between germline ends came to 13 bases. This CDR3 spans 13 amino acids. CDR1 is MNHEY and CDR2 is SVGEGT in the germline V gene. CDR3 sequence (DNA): TGTGCCAGCAAGGAAGACGGACCCACTGAAGCTTTCTTT. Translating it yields CASKEDGPTEAFF.

The CDR3 nucleotides are TGTGCCAGCAGTCCCCCCGGAGAATACAATGAGCAGTTCTTC. It codes for CASSPPGEYNEQFF. The chain carries TRBV28 and TRBJ2-1; no clear D. CDR1 is MDHEN and CDR2 is SYDVKM in the germline V gene. V lost 5 bases, J lost 4 bases, and 12 bases lay in between. The CDR3 length is 14 residues.

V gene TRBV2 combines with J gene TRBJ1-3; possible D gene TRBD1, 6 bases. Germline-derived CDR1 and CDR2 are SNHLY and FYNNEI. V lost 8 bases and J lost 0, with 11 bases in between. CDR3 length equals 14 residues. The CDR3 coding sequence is TGTGCCAGCGAGACAGGCCTCTCTGGAAACACCATATATTTT. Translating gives CASETGLSGNTIYF. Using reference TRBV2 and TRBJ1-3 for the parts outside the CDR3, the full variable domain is EPEVTQTPSHQVTQMGQEVILRCVPISNHLYFYWYRQILGQKVEFLVSFYNNEISEKSEIFDDQFSVERPDGSNFTLKIRSTKLEDSAMYFCASETGLSGNTIYFGEGSWLTVV.

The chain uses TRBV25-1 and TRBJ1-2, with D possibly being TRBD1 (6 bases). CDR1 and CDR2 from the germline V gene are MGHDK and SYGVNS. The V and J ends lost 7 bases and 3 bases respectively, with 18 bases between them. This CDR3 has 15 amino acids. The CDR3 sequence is CASIITGNQDYGYTF. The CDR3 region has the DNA TGTGCCAGCATTATAACAGGGAACCAAGACTATGGCTACACCTTC.

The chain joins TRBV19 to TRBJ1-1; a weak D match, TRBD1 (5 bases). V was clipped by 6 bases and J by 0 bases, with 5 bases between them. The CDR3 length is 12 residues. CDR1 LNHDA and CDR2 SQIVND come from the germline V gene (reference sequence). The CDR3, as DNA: TGTGCCAGTAGGGGACTGAACACTGAAGCTTTCTTT. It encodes CASRGLNTEAFF.

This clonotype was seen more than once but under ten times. The CDR3 region is CASSQEEWTEAFF. The CDR3 DNA follows: TGCGCCAGCAGCCAAGAAGAGTGGACTGAAGCTTTCTTT. V and J are TRBV4-1 and TRBJ1-1; D not certain. This CDR3 region has 13 residues. Trimming pared 0 bases from V and 5 bases from J, leaving 7 bases between. Germline lookup yields CDR1 MGHRA and CDR2 YSYEKL.

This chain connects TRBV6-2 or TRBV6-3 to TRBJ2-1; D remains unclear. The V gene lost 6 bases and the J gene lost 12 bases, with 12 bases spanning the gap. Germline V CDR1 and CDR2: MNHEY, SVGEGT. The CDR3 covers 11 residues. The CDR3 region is CASSPQRRQFF. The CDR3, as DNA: TGTGCCAGCAGCCCGCAGAGACGGCAGTTCTTC.

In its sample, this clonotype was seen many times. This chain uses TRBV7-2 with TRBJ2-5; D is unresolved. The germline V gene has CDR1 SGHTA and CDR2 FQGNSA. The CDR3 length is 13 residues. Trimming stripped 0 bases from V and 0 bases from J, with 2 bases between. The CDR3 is CASSLAHQETQYF. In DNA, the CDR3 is TGTGCCAGCAGCTTAGCGCACCAAGAGACCCAGTACTTC. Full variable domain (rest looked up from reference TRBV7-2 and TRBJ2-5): GAGVSQSPSNKVTEKGKDVELRCDPISGHTALYWYRQSLGQGLEFLIYFQGNSAPDKSGLPSDRFSAERTGGSVSTLTIQRTQQEDSAVYLCASSLAHQETQYFGPGTRLLVL.

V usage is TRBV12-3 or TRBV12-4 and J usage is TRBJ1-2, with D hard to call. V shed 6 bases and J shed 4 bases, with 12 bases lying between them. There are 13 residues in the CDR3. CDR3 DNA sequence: TGTGCCAGCAGCTCGACAAGATTCTATGGCTACACCTTC. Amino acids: CASSSTRFYGYTF.

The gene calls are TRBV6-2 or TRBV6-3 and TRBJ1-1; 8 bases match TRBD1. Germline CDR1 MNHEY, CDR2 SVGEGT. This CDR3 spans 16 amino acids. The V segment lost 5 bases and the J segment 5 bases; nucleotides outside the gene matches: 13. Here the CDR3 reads CASSQTKTGVRTEAFF. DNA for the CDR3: TGTGCCAGCAGTCAAACGAAGACAGGGGTGAGAACTGAAGCTTTCTTT.

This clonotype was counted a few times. The CDR3 coding sequence is TGTGCCAGCAGTGAAAACCGCCCGGACACTGAAGCTTTCTTT. It specifies CASSENRPDTEAFF. The chain carries TRBV2 and TRBJ1-1; D unresolved. Between the trimmed V and J ends, which lost 2 bases and 3 bases, there was a span of 10 bases. The CDR3 loop spans 14 amino acids. In germline, CDR1 is SNHLY, CDR2 FYNNEI.

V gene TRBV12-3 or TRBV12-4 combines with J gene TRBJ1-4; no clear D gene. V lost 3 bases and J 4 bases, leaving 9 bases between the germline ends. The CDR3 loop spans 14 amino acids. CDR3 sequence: CASSLSTYNEKLFF. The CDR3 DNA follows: TGTGCCAGCAGTTTGTCGACATATAATGAAAAACTGTTTTTT.

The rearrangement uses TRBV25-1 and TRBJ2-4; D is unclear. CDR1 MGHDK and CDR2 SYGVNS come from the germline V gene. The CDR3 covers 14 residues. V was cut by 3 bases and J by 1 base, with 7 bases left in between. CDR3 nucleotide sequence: TGTGCCAGCAGTGATGGTGGTGCCAAAAACATTCAGTACTTC. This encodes CASSDGGAKNIQYF.

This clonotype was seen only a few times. CDR3 amino acids: CASSSWTVSNEQFF. The CDR3, as DNA: TGTGCCAGCAGTAGTTGGACAGTATCGAATGAGCAGTTCTTC. The chain links TRBV28 to TRBJ2-1; D might be TRBD1 (6 bases). V was shortened by 5 bases and J by 7 bases, with 15 bases between the two germline ends. Germline lookup yields CDR1 MDHEN and CDR2 SYDVKM. The CDR3 consists of 14 residues.

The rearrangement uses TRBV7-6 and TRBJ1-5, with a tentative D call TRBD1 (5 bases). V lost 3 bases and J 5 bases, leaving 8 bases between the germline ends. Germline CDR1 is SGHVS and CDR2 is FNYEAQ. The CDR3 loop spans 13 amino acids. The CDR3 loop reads CASSLDIYQPQHF. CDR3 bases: TGTGCCAGCAGCTTGGACATTTATCAGCCCCAGCATTTT.

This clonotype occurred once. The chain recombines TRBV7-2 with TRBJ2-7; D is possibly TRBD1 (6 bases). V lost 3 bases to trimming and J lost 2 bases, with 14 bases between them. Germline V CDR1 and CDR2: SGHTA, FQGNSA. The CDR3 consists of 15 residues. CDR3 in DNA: TGTGCCAGCAGCTTGATTGAGCGGACAGCCTACGAGCAGTACTTC. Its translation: CASSLIERTAYEQYF.

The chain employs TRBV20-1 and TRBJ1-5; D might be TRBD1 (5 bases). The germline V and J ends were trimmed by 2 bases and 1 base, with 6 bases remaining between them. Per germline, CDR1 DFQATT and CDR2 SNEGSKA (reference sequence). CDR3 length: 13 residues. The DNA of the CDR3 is TGCAGTGCTAGATGGGACAGCAATCAGCCCCAGCATTTT. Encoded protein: CSARWDSNQPQHF.

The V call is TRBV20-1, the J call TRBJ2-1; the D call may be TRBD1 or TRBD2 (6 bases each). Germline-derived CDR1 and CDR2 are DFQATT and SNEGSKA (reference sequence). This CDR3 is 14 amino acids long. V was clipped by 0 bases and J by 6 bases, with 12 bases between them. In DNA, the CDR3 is TGCAGTGCTAGAGATTTGCGGGACATCAATGAGCAGTTCTTC. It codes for CSARDLRDINEQFF.

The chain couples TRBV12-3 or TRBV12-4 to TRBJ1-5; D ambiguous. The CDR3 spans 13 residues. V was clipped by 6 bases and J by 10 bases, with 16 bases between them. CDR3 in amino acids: CASRSGGISPQHF. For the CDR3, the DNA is TGTGCCAGCAGGAGCGGAGGCATCAGCCCCCAGCATTTT.

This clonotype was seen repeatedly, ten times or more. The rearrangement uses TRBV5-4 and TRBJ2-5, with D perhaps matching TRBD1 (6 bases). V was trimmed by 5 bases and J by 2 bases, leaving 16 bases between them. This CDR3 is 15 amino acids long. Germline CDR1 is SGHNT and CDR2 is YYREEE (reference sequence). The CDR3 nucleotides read TGTGCCAGCAGAACGTTCCAGGGGACGCAAGAGACCCAGTACTTC. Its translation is CASRTFQGTQETQYF.

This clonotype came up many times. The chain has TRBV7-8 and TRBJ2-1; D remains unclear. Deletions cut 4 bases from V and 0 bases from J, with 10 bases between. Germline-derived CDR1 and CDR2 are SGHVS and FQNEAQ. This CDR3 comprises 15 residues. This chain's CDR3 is CASSSLLSSYNEQFF. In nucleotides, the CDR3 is TGTGCCAGCAGCTCCCTGTTAAGCTCCTACAATGAGCAGTTCTTC.

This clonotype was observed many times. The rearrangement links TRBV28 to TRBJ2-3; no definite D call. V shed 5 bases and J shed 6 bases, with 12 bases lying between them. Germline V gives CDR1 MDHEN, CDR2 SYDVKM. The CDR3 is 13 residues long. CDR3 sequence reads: CASSANKWDTQYF. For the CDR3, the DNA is TGTGCCAGCAGTGCCAATAAGTGGGATACGCAGTATTTT.

The CDR3 is CAISGPGLAGVYNEQFF. The CDR3 DNA sequence: TGTGCCATCAGTGGACCGGGACTAGCGGGAGTATACAATGAGCAGTTCTTC. The chain uses TRBV10-3 and TRBJ2-1, with 14 positions matching TRBD2. The germline CDR1 and CDR2 sequences are ENHRY and SYGVKD. The CDR3 consists of 17 residues. The V and J ends lost 4 bases and 4 bases, in that order; junction bases with no gene match: 6.